This T cell receptor (beta chain) was sequenced during a study of radiation and T cells in renal cell carcinoma. Across the whole study: Nephrectomy followed 15 Gy stereotactic body radiation by 4 weeks.

Time point here: blood 2 weeks post-SBRT. Treatment of the sample: 15 Gy SBRT to primary tumor, nephrectomy 4 weeks later. Germline loops: CDR1 MNHEY, CDR2 SMNVEV (reference sequence). The CDR3 consists of 12 residues. The V end was cut by 3 bases, the J end by 6 bases, with 9 bases between. Sequencing used immunoSEQ multiplex PCR; TCRdb keeps in-frame clones, though not all of them. The table has about 130,000 clones, over 75% seen once. The TCR comes from a man in his forties or fifties with renal cell carcinoma. The source was blood, collected from a patient whose treatment included radiotherapy and nephrectomy. V and J are TRBV27 and TRBJ2-7; tentatively, D is TRBD2 (5 bases). The CDR3: CASSFRAGEQYF. The CDR3 nucleotides are TGTGCCAGCAGTTTCCGGGCGGGCGAGCAGTACTTC.